A selection of T cell receptor beta chains follows, all from one sample in a study of T cell responses to AZD1222 COVID-19 vaccine. The data were produced by immunoSEQ multiplex PCR, yet TCRdb's version contains in-frame clones alone and is incomplete. The table lists over 100,000 clones, about 89% of them singletons, with 5% to 7.5% in the top ten. This sample comprised peripheral blood, obtained on day 0 of AZD1222 vaccination. These receptors came from an adult in good health. CDR3s include the opening cysteine and the closing phenylalanine or tryptophan. Fields, in order: clone size, J gene, D gene, V gene, CDR3 protein, CDR3 DNA. A D gene is named only where the DNA matches it firmly. A row's size may be missing; if present it is once, few, many or a size class.

size: NA; J: TRBJ1-2; D: TRBD1; V: TRBV5-5; CDR3: CASSLAGGPGGYTF; DNA: TGTGCCAGCAGCTTGGCAGGGGGGCCGGGGGGCTACACCTTC
size: NA; J: TRBJ2-7; D: NA; V: TRBV27; CDR3: CASTWDKFSYEQYF; DNA: TGTGCCAGCACATGGGACAAATTCTCCTACGAGCAGTACTTC
size: NA; J: TRBJ1-2; D: NA; V: TRBV27; CDR3: CASSLSAGPIYGYTF; DNA: TGTGCCAGCAGTTTATCTGCAGGGCCTATCTATGGCTACACCTTC
size: NA; J: TRBJ2-3; D: TRBD1; V: TRBV6-5; CDR3: CASSSPGQSRDTQYF; DNA: TGTGCCAGCAGTTCACCGGGACAGTCTCGAGATACGCAGTATTTT
size: NA; J: TRBJ2-4; D: TRBD1; V: TRBV3-1/TRBV3-2; CDR3: CASSQSRDSKGTGYRYF; DNA: TGTGCCAGCAGCCAATCCAGGGACTCAAAAGGGACAGGGTACCGGTACTTC
size: NA; J: TRBJ1-2; D: TRBD1; V: TRBV19; CDR3: CASNPGQGASDGYTF; DNA: TGTGCCAGTAACCCCGGACAGGGTGCTTCGGATGGCTACACCTTC
size: NA; J: TRBJ2-2; D: NA; V: TRBV6-4; CDR3: CASSDSYTGELFF; DNA: TGTGCCAGCAGTGACTCTTACACCGGGGAGCTGTTTTTT
size: NA; J: TRBJ1-5; D: NA; V: TRBV7-9; CDR3: CASSSDSQPQHF; DNA: TGTGCCAGCAGCTCTGATAGTCAGCCCCAGCATTTT
size: NA; J: TRBJ2-7; D: TRBD1; V: TRBV19; CDR3: CASSIKYATGGEVYEQYF; DNA: TGTGCCAGTAGTATAAAGTATGCGACAGGGGGCGAAGTATACGAGCAGTACTTC
size: NA; J: TRBJ1-1; D: TRBD1; V: TRBV9; CDR3: CASSPQGASTEAFF; DNA: TGTGCCAGCAGCCCACAGGGGGCGAGCACTGAAGCTTTCTTT
size: NA; J: TRBJ1-1; D: NA; V: TRBV5-1; CDR3: CASSVQGLDTEAFF; DNA: TGCGCCAGCAGCGTCCAGGGATTGGACACTGAAGCTTTCTTT
size: NA; J: TRBJ1-3; D: NA; V: TRBV7-9; CDR3: CASSPASYNSGNTIYF; DNA: TGTGCCAGCAGCCCGGCCTCATACAACTCTGGAAACACCATATATTTT
size: NA; J: TRBJ2-1; D: NA; V: TRBV5-6; CDR3: CASSWRDRRFF; DNA: TGTGCCAGCAGCTGGAGGGACCGACGGTTCTTC
size: NA; J: TRBJ2-3; D: NA; V: TRBV5-1; CDR3: CASSSASTDTQYF; DNA: TGCGCCAGCAGCTCAGCTAGCACAGATACGCAGTATTTT
size: NA; J: TRBJ2-1; D: NA; V: TRBV6-6; CDR3: CASNPGTALNNEQFF; DNA: TGTGCCAGCAACCCCGGGACTGCCTTAAACAATGAGCAGTTCTTC
size: NA; J: TRBJ1-6; D: NA; V: TRBV3-1/TRBV3-2; CDR3: CASSQVRDSPLHF; DNA: TGTGCCAGCAGCCAAGTCAGGGATTCACCCCTCCACTTT
size: NA; J: TRBJ1-1; D: TRBD1; V: TRBV19; CDR3: CASRPGQPMNTEAFF; DNA: TGTGCCAGTAGACCGGGACAGCCAATGAACACTGAAGCTTTCTTT
size: NA; J: TRBJ1-6; D: NA; V: TRBV3-1/TRBV3-2; CDR3: CASSQDIGSSPLHF; DNA: TGTGCCAGCAGCCAAGATATAGGTTCATCACCCCTCCACTTT
size: NA; J: TRBJ1-1; D: NA; V: TRBV20-1; CDR3: CSASAPGAVEAFF; DNA: TGCAGTGCTAGTGCCCCAGGGGCGGTTGAAGCTTTCTTT
size: NA; J: TRBJ1-2; D: NA; V: TRBV12-3/TRBV12-4; CDR3: CASRTDHYGYTF; DNA: TGTGCCAGCAGAACCGACCACTATGGCTACACCTTC
size: NA; J: TRBJ2-1; D: TRBD1; V: TRBV7-9; CDR3: CASSFEAGTGENEQFF; DNA: TGTGCCAGCAGCTTCGAAGCCGGGACAGGGGAGAATGAGCAGTTCTTC
size: NA; J: TRBJ1-1; D: NA; V: TRBV30; CDR3: CAAEPGQNTEAFF; DNA: TGTGCCGCTGAACCGGGACAGAACACTGAAGCTTTCTTT
size: NA; J: TRBJ1-1; D: NA; V: TRBV24-1; CDR3: CATSAPLNTEAFF; DNA: TGTGCCACCAGCGCACCTTTGAACACTGAAGCTTTCTTT
size: NA; J: TRBJ1-1; D: NA; V: TRBV7-2; CDR3: CASSFGGAITEAFF; DNA: TGTGCCAGCAGCTTCGGGGGGGCGATCACTGAAGCTTTCTTT
size: NA; J: TRBJ1-1; D: NA; V: TRBV30; CDR3: CALITSDRRNTEAFF; DNA: TGTGCCTTAATCACGTCGGACCGAAGGAACACTGAAGCTTTCTTT
size: NA; J: TRBJ1-5; D: NA; V: TRBV12-3/TRBV12-4; CDR3: CASSFFMGQPQHF; DNA: TGTGCCAGCAGTTTTTTCATGGGTCAGCCCCAGCATTTT
size: NA; J: TRBJ1-4; D: NA; V: TRBV3-1/TRBV3-2; CDR3: CASRENLPDNEKLFF; DNA: TGTGCCAGCAGGGAGAACCTGCCAGATAATGAAAAACTGTTTTTT
size: NA; J: TRBJ2-2; D: NA; V: TRBV5-1; CDR3: CASRLRQGSGELFF; DNA: TGCGCCAGCAGGCTCCGCCAGGGCTCCGGGGAGCTGTTTTTT
size: NA; J: TRBJ2-5; D: NA; V: TRBV21-1; CDR3: CASSKSRRLRRIGTQYF; DNA: TGTGCCAGCAGCAAAAGCAGAAGACTCCGCAGGATCGGGACCCAGTACTTC
size: NA; J: TRBJ2-1; D: TRBD1; V: TRBV29-1; CDR3: CSVGDSSYNEQFF; DNA: TGCAGCGTCGGGGACAGCTCCTACAATGAGCAGTTCTTC
size: NA; J: TRBJ1-2; D: NA; V: TRBV3-1/TRBV3-2; CDR3: CASSQANVRRGYTF; DNA: TGTGCCAGCAGCCAAGCAAATGTCCGCAGGGGCTACACCTTC
size: once; J: TRBJ1-1; D: TRBD1; V: TRBV6-5; CDR3: CASSYSGGTNTEAFF; DNA: TGTGCCAGCAGTTACTCAGGGGGCACGAACACTGAAGCTTTCTTT
size: NA; J: TRBJ2-7; D: NA; V: TRBV18; CDR3: CASSPGVGTYEQYF; DNA: TGTGCCAGCTCACCAGGGGTAGGGACCTACGAGCAGTACTTC
size: NA; J: TRBJ2-7; D: NA; V: TRBV3-1/TRBV3-2; CDR3: CASSREGKQYF; DNA: TGTGCCAGCAGCCGTGAGGGAAAGCAGTACTTC
size: few; J: TRBJ1-1; D: TRBD1; V: TRBV5-4; CDR3: CASSPTGQVTFEAFF; DNA: TGTGCCAGCAGCCCTACCGGACAGGTGACTTTTGAAGCTTTCTTT
size: few; J: TRBJ2-7; D: TRBD1; V: TRBV4-1; CDR3: CASSQGPDRLTYEQYF; DNA: TGCGCCAGCAGCCAAGGTCCGGACAGGCTGACCTACGAGCAGTACTTC
size: NA; J: TRBJ1-4; D: NA; V: TRBV6-4; CDR3: CASSDEAASGRLFF; DNA: TGTGCCAGCAGTGACGAAGCAGCGTCGGGAAGGCTGTTTTTT
size: NA; J: TRBJ2-1; D: NA; V: TRBV5-1; CDR3: CASSLANEDQFF; DNA: TGCGCCAGCAGCCTTGCGAACGAGGATCAGTTCTTC
size: once; J: TRBJ1-5; D: NA; V: TRBV3-1/TRBV3-2; CDR3: CASSQRAENQPQHF; DNA: TGTGCCAGCAGCCAAAGGGCAGAGAATCAGCCCCAGCATTTT
size: NA; J: TRBJ1-1; D: TRBD1; V: TRBV5-6; CDR3: CATNIQGQGLKAFF; DNA: TGTGCCACCAACATTCAAGGACAGGGGTTAAAAGCTTTCTTT
size: few; J: TRBJ1-3; D: NA; V: TRBV3-1/TRBV3-2; CDR3: CASSQGEANTIYF; DNA: TGTGCCAGCAGCCAAGGGGAGGCAAACACCATATATTTT
size: NA; J: TRBJ1-5; D: NA; V: TRBV6-5; CDR3: CASSYGINQPQHF; DNA: TGTGCCAGCAGTTACGGGATAAATCAGCCCCAGCATTTT
size: NA; J: TRBJ1-5; D: NA; V: TRBV7-2; CDR3: CASSSPGRNQPQHF; DNA: TGTGCCAGCAGCTCACCGGGACGGAATCAGCCCCAGCATTTT
size: NA; J: TRBJ1-2; D: TRBD1; V: TRBV6-5; CDR3: CASSYVGQGLYGYTF; DNA: TGTGCCAGCAGTTACGTGGGACAGGGGCTTTATGGCTACACCTTC
size: NA; J: TRBJ1-2; D: NA; V: TRBV4-3; CDR3: CASSQPGRTTRGGYTF; DNA: TGCGCCAGCAGCCAACCGGGACGGACAACGAGAGGTGGCTACACCTTC
size: NA; J: TRBJ1-1; D: TRBD1; V: TRBV9; CDR3: CASSPMGGQGTEAFF; DNA: TGTGCCAGCAGCCCCATGGGGGGACAGGGCACTGAAGCTTTCTTT